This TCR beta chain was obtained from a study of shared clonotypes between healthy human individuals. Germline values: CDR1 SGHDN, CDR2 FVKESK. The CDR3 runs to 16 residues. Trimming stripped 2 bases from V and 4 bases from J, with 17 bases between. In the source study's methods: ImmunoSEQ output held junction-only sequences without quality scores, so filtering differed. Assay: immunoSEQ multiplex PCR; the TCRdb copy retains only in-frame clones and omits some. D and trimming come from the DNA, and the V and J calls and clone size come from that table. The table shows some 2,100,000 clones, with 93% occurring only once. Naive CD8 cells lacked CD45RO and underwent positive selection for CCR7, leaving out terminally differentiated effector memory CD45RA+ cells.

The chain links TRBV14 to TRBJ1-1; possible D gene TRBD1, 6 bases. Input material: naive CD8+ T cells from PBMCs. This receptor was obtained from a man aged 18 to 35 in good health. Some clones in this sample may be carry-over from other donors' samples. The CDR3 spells CASSQPREGGGTEAFF. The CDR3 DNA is TGTGCCAGCAGCCAACCCAGGGAGGGGGGGGGCACTGAAGCTTTCTTT.